The T cell receptor (beta chain) described here comes from a study of breast tumors, draining lymph nodes, adjacent tissues. The study's findings and limits: Compared with lymph nodes, tumors were less diverse; compared with nontumor tissue, more. Data only fit, rather than demonstrated, lymph node origin of most tumor T cells.

Axillary draining lymph nodes of breast cancer patients supplied the node samples. The CDR3 has 12 amino acids. Germline CDR1 reads SQVTM; CDR2 reads ANQGSEA. Trimming took off 6 bases at V and 8 bases at J, with 16 bases between the two ends. TCRdb used MiXCR to reprocess the multiplex PCR reads, holding one entry per CDR3 protein. The data contain fewer than 250,000 distinct CDR3 sequences, approximately 31% of them singletons. Ten or more counts support this clonotype. The target antigen is unknown. This sequence joins TRBV29-1 and TRBJ1-2; D is perhaps TRBD1 (5 bases). Material: axillary lymph node tissue. The sequence was obtained from a female donor with breast cancer. Some clones in this sample may be carry-over from other donors' samples. The CDR3 DNA is TGCAGCGTCGGGTTGACAGCGCGAGGCTACACCTTC. Its translation is CSVGLTARGYTF.